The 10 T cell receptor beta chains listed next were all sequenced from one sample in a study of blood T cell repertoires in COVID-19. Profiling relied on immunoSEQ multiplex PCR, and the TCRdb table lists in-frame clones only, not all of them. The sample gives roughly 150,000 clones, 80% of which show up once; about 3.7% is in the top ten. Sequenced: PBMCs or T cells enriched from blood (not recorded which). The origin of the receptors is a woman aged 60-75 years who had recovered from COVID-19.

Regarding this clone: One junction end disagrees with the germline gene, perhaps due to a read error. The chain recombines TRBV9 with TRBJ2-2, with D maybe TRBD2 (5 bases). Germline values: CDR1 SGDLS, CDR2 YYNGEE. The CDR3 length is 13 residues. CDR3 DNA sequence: TGTGCCAGCAGCGACCAAATCACCGGGGAGCTGCTTTTT. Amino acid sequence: CASSDQITGELLF.

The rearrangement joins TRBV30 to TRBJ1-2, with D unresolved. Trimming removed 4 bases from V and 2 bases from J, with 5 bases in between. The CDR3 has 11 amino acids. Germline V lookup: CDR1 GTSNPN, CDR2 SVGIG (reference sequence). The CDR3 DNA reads TGTGCCTGGACGGTGAACTATGGCTACACCTTC. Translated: CAWTVNYGYTF.

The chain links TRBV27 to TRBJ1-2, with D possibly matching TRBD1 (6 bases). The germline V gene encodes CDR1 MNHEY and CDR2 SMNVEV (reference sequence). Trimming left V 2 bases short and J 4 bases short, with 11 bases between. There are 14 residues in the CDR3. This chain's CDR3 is CASSLGPGVYGYTF. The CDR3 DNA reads TGTGCCAGCAGTTTAGGTCCAGGGGTCTATGGCTACACCTTC.

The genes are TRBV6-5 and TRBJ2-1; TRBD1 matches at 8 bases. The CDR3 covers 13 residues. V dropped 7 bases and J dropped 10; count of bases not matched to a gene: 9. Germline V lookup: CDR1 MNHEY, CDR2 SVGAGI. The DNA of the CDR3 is TGTGCCAGCAAAGAGCAGGGGGCAGGCGAGCAGTTCTTC. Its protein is CASKEQGAGEQFF.

CDR3 in amino acids: CASSQDAALGYEQYF. DNA of the CDR3: TGTGCCAGCAGCCAAGATGCTGCTCTCGGCTACGAGCAGTACTTC. The chain joins TRBV3-1 (or the pseudogene TRBV3-2) to TRBJ2-7, with unresolved D. The CDR3 runs 15 residues. The germline CDR1 and CDR2 sequences are LGHDT and YNNKEL (reference sequence). Trimming removed 0 bases at V and 3 bases at J, with 12 bases between.

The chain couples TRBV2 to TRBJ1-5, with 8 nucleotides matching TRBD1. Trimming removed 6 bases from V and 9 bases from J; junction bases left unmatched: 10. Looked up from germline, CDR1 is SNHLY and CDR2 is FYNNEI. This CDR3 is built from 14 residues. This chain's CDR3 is CASRGTGPLAPQHF. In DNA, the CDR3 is TGTGCCAGCAGAGGGACAGGCCCTTTGGCGCCCCAGCATTTT.

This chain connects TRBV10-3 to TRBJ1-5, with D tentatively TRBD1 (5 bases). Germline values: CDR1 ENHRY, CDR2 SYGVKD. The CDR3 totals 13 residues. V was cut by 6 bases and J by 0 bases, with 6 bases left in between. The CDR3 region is CAISDSSNQPQHF. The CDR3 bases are TGTGCCATCAGCGACAGTAGCAATCAGCCCCAGCATTTT.

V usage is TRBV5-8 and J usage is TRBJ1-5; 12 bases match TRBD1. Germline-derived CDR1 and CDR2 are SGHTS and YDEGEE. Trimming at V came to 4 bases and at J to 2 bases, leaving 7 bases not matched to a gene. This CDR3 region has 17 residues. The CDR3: CASSTGTGGAGNQPQHF. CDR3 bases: TGTGCCAGCAGCACCGGGACAGGGGGCGCCGGCAATCAGCCCCAGCATTTT. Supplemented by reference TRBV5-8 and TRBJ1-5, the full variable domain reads EAGVTQSPTHLIKTRGQQATLRCSPISGHTSVYWYQQALGLGLQFLLWYDEGEERNRGNFPPRFSGRQFPNYSSELNVNALELEDSALYLCASSTGTGGAGNQPQHFGDGTRLSIL.

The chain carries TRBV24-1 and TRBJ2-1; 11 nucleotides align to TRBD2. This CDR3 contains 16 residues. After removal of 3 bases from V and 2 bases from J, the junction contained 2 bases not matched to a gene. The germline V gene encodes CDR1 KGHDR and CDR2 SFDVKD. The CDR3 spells CATSDVLAGAYNEQFF. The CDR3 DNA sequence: TGTGCCACCAGTGATGTACTAGCGGGGGCCTACAATGAGCAGTTCTTC.

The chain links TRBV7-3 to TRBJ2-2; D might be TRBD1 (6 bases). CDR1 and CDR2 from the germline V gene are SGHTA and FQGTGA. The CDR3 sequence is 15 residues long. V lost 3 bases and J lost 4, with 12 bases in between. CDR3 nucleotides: TGTGCCAGCAGCTTTACGACAGGCTTCACCGGGGAGCTGTTTTTT. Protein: CASSFTTGFTGELFF.